This TCR beta chain was documented in a study of blood T cell repertoires in COVID-19. Study information: Some COVID-19 samples were acute and others convalescent; all came from the United States, Italy and Spain. The cDNA or gDNA used as material had been derived from T cells, B-cell-depleted T cells, or PBMCs.

In the authors' methods: Reference gene primer amplification in the assay estimated nucleated cell counts. Sequencing was performed with immunoSEQ multiplex PCR; in TCRdb, only in-frame clones are kept and a portion is missing. From that table come the V and J calls and clone size; the DNA was used to work out D and trimming. The repertoire includes roughly 200,000 clones, about 77% of them detected once, and approximately 3% sits in the top ten. There are 16 residues in the CDR3. Trimming stripped 3 bases from V and 0 bases from J, with 11 bases between. CDR1 is SNHLY, CDR2 FYNNEI, per germline. The chain links TRBV2 to TRBJ1-4; D perhaps matches TRBD1 (5 bases). The sample taken for sequencing was peripheral blood. The sequence was collected from an elderly woman with active or convalescent COVID-19. The CDR3 nucleotides read TGTGCCAGCAGTGAGCAGGGCCCCTCAACTAATGAAAAACTGTTTTTT. Translation gives CASSEQGPSTNEKLFF.